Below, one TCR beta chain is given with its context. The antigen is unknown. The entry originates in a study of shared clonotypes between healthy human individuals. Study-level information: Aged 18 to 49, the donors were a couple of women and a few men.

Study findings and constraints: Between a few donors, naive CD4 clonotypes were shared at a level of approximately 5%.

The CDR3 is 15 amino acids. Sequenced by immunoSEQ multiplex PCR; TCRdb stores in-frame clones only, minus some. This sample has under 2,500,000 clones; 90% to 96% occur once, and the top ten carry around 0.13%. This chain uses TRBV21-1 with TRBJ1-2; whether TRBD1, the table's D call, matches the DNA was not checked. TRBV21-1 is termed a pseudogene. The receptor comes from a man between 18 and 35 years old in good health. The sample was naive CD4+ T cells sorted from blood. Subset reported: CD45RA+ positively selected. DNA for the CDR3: TGTGCCAGCAGCAAGGGAGACAGGAAGGTCTATGGCTACACCTTC. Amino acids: CASSKGDRKVYGYTF.